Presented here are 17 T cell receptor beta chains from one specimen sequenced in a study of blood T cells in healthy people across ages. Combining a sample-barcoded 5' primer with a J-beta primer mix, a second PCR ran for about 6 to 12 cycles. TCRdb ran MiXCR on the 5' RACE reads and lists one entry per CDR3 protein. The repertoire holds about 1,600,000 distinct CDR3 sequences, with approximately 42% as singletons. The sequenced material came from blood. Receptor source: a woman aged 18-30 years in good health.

The chain's CDR3 is CASSRAIGTASTDTQYF. The CDR3 DNA reads TGTGCCAGCAGTCGAGCGATCGGGACAGCTAGCACAGATACGCAGTATTTT. V gene TRBV27 combines with J gene TRBJ2-3, with 7 nucleotides matching TRBD1. CDR1 and CDR2 from the germline V gene are MNHEY and SMNVEV (reference sequence). V lost 5 bases to trimming and J lost 0 bases; unmatched junction nucleotides: 11. The CDR3 loop spans 17 amino acids.

This CDR3 reads CASSQDFDTGGGYGYTF. As DNA, the CDR3 is TGTGCCAGCAGCCAAGATTTTGACACAGGCGGTGGCTATGGCTACACCTTC. The V and J genes are TRBV4-2 and TRBJ1-2; D may be TRBD1 (5 bases). This CDR3 region has 17 residues. CDR1 and CDR2 (germline): LGHNA, YNFKEQ. Trimming removed 0 bases at V and 4 bases at J, with 18 bases between.

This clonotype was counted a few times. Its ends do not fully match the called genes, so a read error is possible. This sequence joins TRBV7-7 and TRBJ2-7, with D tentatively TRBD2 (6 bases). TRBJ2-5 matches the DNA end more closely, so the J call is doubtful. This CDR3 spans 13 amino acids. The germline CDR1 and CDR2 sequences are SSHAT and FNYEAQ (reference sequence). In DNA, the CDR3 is TGTGCTAGCAGCTTAGCGGTCAGGGAGACCCAGTACTTC. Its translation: CASSLAVRETQYF.

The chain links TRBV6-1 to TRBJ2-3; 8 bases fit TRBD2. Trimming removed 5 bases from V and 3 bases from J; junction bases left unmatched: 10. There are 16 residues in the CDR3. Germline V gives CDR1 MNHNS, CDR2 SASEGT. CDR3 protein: CASSWLAGTETDTQYF. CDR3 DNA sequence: TGTGCCAGCAGTTGGTTAGCGGGGACCGAAACAGATACGCAGTATTTT.

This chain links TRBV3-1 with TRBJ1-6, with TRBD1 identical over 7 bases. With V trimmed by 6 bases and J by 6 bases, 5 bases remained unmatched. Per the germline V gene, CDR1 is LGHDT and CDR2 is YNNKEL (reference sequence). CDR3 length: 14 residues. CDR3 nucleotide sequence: TGTGCCAGCAGGCCGACAGGGTTTAATTCACCCCTCCACTTT. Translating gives CASRPTGFNSPLHF.

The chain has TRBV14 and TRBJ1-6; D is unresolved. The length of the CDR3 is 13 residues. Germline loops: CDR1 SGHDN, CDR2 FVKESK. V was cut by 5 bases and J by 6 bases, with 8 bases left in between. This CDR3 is CASSFHFNSPLHF. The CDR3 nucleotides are TGTGCCAGCAGCTTCCATTTTAATTCACCCCTCCACTTT.

CDR3 amino acids: CASSTGTDPQETQYF. CDR3 DNA: TGTGCCAGCTCAACCGGGACCGACCCTCAAGAGACCCAGTACTTC. The rearrangement links TRBV18 to TRBJ2-5, with D perhaps TRBD1 or TRBD2 (5 bases each). The CDR3 extends over 15 amino acids. The ends were cut back, 5 bases at V and 2 bases at J, with 15 bases in the middle. The V gene's germline CDR1 is KGHSH and CDR2 LQKENI.

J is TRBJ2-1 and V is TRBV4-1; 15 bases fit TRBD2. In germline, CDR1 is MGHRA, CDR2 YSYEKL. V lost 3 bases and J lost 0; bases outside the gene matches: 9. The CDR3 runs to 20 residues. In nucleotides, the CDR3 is TGCGCCAGCAGCCAGGGACTAGCGGGAGGCTCTCCAAGCTCCTACAATGAGCAGTTCTTC. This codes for CASSQGLAGGSPSSYNEQFF.

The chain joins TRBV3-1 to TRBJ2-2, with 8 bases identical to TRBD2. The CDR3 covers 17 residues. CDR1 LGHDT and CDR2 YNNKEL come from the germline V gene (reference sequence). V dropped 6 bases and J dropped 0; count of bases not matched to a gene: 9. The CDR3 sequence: CASSPTSGNPNTGELFF. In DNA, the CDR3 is TGTGCCAGCAGTCCCACTAGCGGAAACCCGAACACCGGGGAGCTGTTTTTT.

The CDR3, as DNA: TGTGCCAGCAGCTTTACGAAACGGGGTGAGCAGTTCTTC. Translation: CASSFTKRGEQFF. The chain combines TRBV11-2 with TRBJ2-1; possibly TRBD2 for D (5 bases). The CDR3 consists of 13 residues. In germline, CDR1 is SGHAT, CDR2 FQNNGV. V dropped 3 bases and J dropped 9 bases, with 12 bases sitting between them.

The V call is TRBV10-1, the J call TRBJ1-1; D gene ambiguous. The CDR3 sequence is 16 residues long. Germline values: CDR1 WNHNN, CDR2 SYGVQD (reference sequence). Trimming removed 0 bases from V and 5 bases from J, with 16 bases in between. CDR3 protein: CASSESIPSEGTEAFF. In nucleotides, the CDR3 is TGCGCCAGCAGTGAGTCAATCCCCTCCGAAGGGACTGAAGCTTTCTTT.

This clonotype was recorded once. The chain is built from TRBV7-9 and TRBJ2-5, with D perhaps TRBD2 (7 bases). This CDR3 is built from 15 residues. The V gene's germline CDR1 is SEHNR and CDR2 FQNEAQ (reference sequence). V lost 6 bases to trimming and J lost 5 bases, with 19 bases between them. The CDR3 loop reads CASSSQGGARETQYF. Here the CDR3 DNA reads TGTGCCAGCAGTTCCCAAGGGGGGGCAAGGGAGACCCAGTACTTC. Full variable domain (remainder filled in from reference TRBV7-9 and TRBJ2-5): DTGVSQNPRHKITKRGQNVTFRCDPISEHNRLYWYRQTLGQGPEFLTYFQNEAQLEKSRLLSDRFSAERPKGSFSTLEIQRTEQGDSAMYLCASSSQGGARETQYFGPGTRLLVL.

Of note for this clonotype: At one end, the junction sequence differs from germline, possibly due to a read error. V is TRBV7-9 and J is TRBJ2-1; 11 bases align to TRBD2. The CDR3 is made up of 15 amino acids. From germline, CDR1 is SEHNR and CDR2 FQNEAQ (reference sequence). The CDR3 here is CASTPGLAASNELFF. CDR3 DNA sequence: TGTGCCAGCACCCCGGGACTAGCGGCGAGCAATGAGCTGTTCTTC.

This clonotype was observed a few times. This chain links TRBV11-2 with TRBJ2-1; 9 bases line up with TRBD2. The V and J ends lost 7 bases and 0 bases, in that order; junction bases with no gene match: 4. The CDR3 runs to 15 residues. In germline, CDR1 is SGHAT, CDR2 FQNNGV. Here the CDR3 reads CASTRAGGSYNEQFF. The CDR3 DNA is TGTGCCAGCACGAGAGCGGGGGGCTCCTACAATGAGCAGTTCTTC.

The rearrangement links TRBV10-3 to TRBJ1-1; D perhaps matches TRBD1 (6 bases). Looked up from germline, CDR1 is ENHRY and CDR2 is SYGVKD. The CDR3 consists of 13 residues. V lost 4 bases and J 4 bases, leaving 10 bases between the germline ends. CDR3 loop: CAISVDRFTEAFF. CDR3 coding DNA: TGTGCCATCAGTGTCGACAGGTTCACTGAAGCTTTCTTT.

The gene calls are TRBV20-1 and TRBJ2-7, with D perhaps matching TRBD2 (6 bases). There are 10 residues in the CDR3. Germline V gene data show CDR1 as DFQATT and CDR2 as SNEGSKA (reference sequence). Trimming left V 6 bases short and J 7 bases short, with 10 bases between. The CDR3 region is CSAMAGEQYF. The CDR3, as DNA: TGCAGTGCCATGGCGGGGGAGCAGTACTTC.

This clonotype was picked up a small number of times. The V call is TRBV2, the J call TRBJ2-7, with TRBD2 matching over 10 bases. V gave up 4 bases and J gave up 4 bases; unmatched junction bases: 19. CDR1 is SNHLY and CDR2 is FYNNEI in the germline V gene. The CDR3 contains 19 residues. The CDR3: CASSAPPSLAGPLPYEQYF. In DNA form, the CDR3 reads TGTGCCAGCAGTGCACCGCCCTCACTAGCGGGACCGCTGCCTTACGAGCAGTACTTC. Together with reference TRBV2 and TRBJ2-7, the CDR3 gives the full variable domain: EPEVTQTPSHQVTQMGQEVILRCVPISNHLYFYWYRQILGQKVEFLVSFYNNEISEKSEIFDDQFSVERPDGSNFTLKIRSTKLEDSAMYFCASSAPPSLAGPLPYEQYFGPGTRLTVT.